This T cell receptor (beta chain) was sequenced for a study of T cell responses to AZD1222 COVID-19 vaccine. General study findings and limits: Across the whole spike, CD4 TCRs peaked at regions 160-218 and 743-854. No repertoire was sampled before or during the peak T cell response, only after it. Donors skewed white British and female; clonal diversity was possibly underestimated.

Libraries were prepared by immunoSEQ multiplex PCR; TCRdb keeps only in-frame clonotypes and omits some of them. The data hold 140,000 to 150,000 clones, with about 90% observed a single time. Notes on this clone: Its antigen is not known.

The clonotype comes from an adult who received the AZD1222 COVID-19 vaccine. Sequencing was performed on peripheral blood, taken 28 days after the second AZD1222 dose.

CDR3 region: CASHAAGGGNEQYF. CDR3 nucleotides: TGTGCCAGCCACGCAGCGGGAGGGGGAAACGAGCAGTACTTC. The chain combines TRBV11-2 with TRBJ2-7; TRBD2 matches at 10 bases. Trimming took 8 bases from V and 5 from J; bases not matched to a gene: 9. The CDR3 covers 14 residues. Germline CDR1 SGHAT, CDR2 FQNNGV.